This TCR beta chain was obtained from a study of PD-L1 blockade in urothelial cancer. The wider study: The analyses of blood took place 3 weeks (second dose) and 6 weeks after treatment start. The median T cell count in blood samples was 110,000 to 150,000.

V shed 3 bases and J 6 bases; nucleotides not matched to a gene: 9. CDR3 length equals 16 residues. Looked up from germline, CDR1 is LNHDA and CDR2 is SQIVND (reference sequence). Synthetic analogs of TCR templates were spiked into every PCR. This table comes from immunoSEQ multiplex PCR, and its TCRdb copy is limited to in-frame clones, with some not included. The sample consists of about 48,000 clones, approximately 78% of them appearing once. Time point described: peripheral blood 6 weeks after treatment start. Between 1 and 8 samples, pretreatment and on-treatment, were given by each patient. The gene calls are TRBV19 and TRBJ2-3, with 10 bases lining up with TRBD2. The receptor was derived from a man aged 70 or older with urothelial cancer. The sample was PBMCs, taken around atezolizumab (anti-PD-L1) treatment. As DNA, the CDR3 is TGTGCCAGTAGTATTAGGCTAGCGGGGGACCCGGATACGCAGTATTTT. Translated, it gives CASSIRLAGDPDTQYF.